The 22 T cell receptor beta chains reported below all come from one sample, sequenced in a study of vaccination effects on CD4 cells after COVID-19. The protocol was immunoSEQ multiplex PCR, while the TCRdb copy is restricted to in-frame clones and leaves out a portion. Altogether tens of thousands of clones are present, around three quarters being singletons, with the ten largest covering approximately 4%. The antigens these receptors bind are not known. ViraFEST assay sequencing came after antigen-specific CD4+ T cells were expanded with viral peptide pools. Having been cultured for roughly 10 days, the cells underwent CD4+ T cell isolation. Among the vaccine recipients, none had a prior SARS-CoV-2 infection, and nucleocapsid antibodies were negative. The source was CD4+ T cells from PBMCs cultured with HCoV-OC43 spike peptides, collected before COVID-19 vaccination. Noted subset: HCoV-OC43 spike overlapping peptide pool stimulation. The receptors were gathered from a human donor who received a COVID-19 vaccine.

This clone was recorded a few times. The rearrangement joins TRBV6-5 to TRBJ2-7, with a possible D match to TRBD1 (6 bases). Germline CDR1 is MNHEY and CDR2 is SVGAGI. The CDR3 runs 14 residues. V dropped 6 bases and J dropped 2 bases, with 14 bases sitting between them. CDR3 in amino acids: CASSARQDPYEQYV. The CDR3 DNA is TGTGCCAGCAGCGCCCGACAGGACCCCTACGAGCAGTACGTC.

The rearrangement links TRBV24-1 to TRBJ2-2; D possibly corresponds to TRBD2 (5 bases). The CDR3 has 16 residues. V lost 1 base to trimming and J lost 1 base, with 9 bases between them. Per germline, CDR1 KGHDR and CDR2 SFDVKD. The CDR3 loop is CATSDFTAGNTGELFF. Here the CDR3 DNA reads TGTGCCACCAGTGATTTTACGGCGGGGAACACCGGGGAGCTGTTTTTT.

The chain combines TRBV5-1 with TRBJ2-2; maybe TRBD1 (6 bases). Trimming removed 0 bases at V and 5 bases at J, with 11 bases between. Germline assignment: CDR1 SGHRS and CDR2 YFSETQ. The CDR3 is 15 residues long. The CDR3, as DNA: TGCGCCAGCAGCTTGGCGACAGGACGGACCGGGGAGCTGTTTTTT. Protein sequence: CASSLATGRTGELFF.

This clone showed up just once. V usage is TRBV6-4 and J usage is TRBJ1-1, with a possible D match to TRBD1 (5 bases). Trimming cost V 5 bases and J 7 bases, with 17 bases left between them. The CDR3 has 14 amino acids. Germline CDR1 is MRHNA and CDR2 is SNTAGT. CDR3 residues: CASSTGRGRGEAFF. The CDR3 coding sequence is TGTGCCAGCAGTACGGGACGGGGAAGAGGTGAAGCTTTCTTT.

The chain carries TRBV7-2 and TRBJ1-5; 7 bases agree with TRBD1. CDR3 length: 14 residues. With V trimmed by 5 bases and J by 2 bases, 3 bases remained unmatched. Germline values: CDR1 SGHTA, CDR2 FQGNSA. The CDR3 coding sequence is TGTGCCAGCAGCAATACAGGGGGCAATCAGCCCCAGCATTTT. Its protein is CASSNTGGNQPQHF.

This chain uses TRBV2 with TRBJ1-5; 7 nucleotides line up with TRBD1. The CDR3 has 15 residues. V lost 10 bases and J lost 2; bases outside the gene matches: 11. Germline values: CDR1 SNHLY, CDR2 FYNNEI. The CDR3 sequence: CATKTGDLGNQPQHF. In nucleotides, the CDR3 is TGTGCCACGAAAACAGGGGATTTGGGCAATCAGCCCCAGCATTTT.

The chain combines TRBV7-2 with TRBJ1-4; D is unclear. The CDR3 runs to 15 residues. V was shortened by 5 bases and J by 7 bases, with 17 bases between the two germline ends. Germline V gene lookup returns CDR1 SGHTA and CDR2 FQGNSA. The CDR3 coding sequence is TGTGCCAGCAGCCCCGCAACTCCCTGGGGTGAAAAACTGTTTTTT. Its translation is CASSPATPWGEKLFF.

The chain has TRBV18 and TRBJ1-1; D not certain. This CDR3 is built from 15 residues. Germline V lookup: CDR1 KGHSH, CDR2 LQKENI. Trimming stripped 0 bases from V and 2 bases from J, with 10 bases between. CDR3 nucleotides: TGTGCCAGCTCACCACCGGCCAGAGAAAACACTGAAGCTTTCTTT. This encodes CASSPPARENTEAFF.

The chain carries TRBV18 and TRBJ1-6, with 8 bases fitting TRBD1. J lost 5 bases, V lost 3 bases, and 0 bases had no gene match. Germline CDR1 is KGHSH and CDR2 is LQKENI. The length of the CDR3 is 14 residues. CDR3 nucleotides: TGTGCCAGCTCACCGGGACAGGATAATTCACCCCTCCACTTT. It yields the protein CASSPGQDNSPLHF.

The rearrangement joins TRBV6-1 to TRBJ1-5; D is undetermined. The V gene's germline CDR1 is MNHNS and CDR2 SASEGT. The CDR3 sequence is 13 residues long. V was clipped by 3 bases and J by 5 bases, with 8 bases between them. In DNA, the CDR3 is TGTGCCAGCAGTGACCGGAGACATCAGCCCCAGCATTTT. Encoded protein: CASSDRRHQPQHF.

The V gene is TRBV12-3 or TRBV12-4, the J gene TRBJ2-3, with 11 positions matching TRBD1. V was clipped by 6 bases and J by 6 bases; unmatched bases: 2. The CDR3 spans 13 residues. In DNA, the CDR3 is TGTGCCAGCAGCGGGACAGGGGGTGATACGCAGTATTTT. Translated, it gives CASSGTGGDTQYF.

This clone was found a few times. The gene calls are TRBV6-5 and TRBJ1-4; D not certain. The CDR3 is made up of 13 amino acids. V was trimmed by 6 bases and J by 2 bases, leaving 7 bases between them. Germline assignment: CDR1 MNHEY and CDR2 SVGAGI. The CDR3 loop is CASRRQTNEKLFF. The DNA of the CDR3 is TGTGCCAGCAGGCGGCAGACTAATGAAAAACTGTTTTTT.

This clone was detected only a few times. The chain combines TRBV19 with TRBJ1-5; 7 nucleotides line up with TRBD1. Trimming took 3 bases from V and 2 from J; bases not matched to a gene: 4. The CDR3 runs to 15 residues. Germline CDR1 LNHDA, CDR2 SQIVND (reference sequence). CDR3 in DNA: TGTGCCAGTAGTATCTACGGACAGGGCAATCAGCCCCAGCATTTT. Its protein is CASSIYGQGNQPQHF.

V gene TRBV5-1 combines with J gene TRBJ2-1; TRBD2 matches 8 bases. This CDR3 spans 15 amino acids. The germline V gene encodes CDR1 SGHRS and CDR2 YFSETQ. V gave up 0 bases and J gave up 5 bases; unmatched junction bases: 4. CDR3 amino acids: CASSLERGGNNEQFF. The CDR3 coding sequence is TGCGCCAGCAGCTTGGAACGGGGGGGTAACAATGAGCAGTTCTTC.

The rearrangement uses TRBV7-9 and TRBJ2-2, with D unresolved. Trimming pared 5 bases from V and 8 bases from J, leaving 18 bases between. The CDR3 totals 15 residues. CDR1 is SEHNR, CDR2 FQNEAQ, per germline (reference sequence). The CDR3 loop reads CASSVGRVVSGELFF. In DNA, the CDR3 is TGTGCCAGCAGCGTGGGTCGCGTGGTTTCGGGGGAGCTGTTTTTT.

This clone has a single count. The chain joins TRBV5-1 to TRBJ2-2; D call uncertain. The CDR3 is made up of 16 amino acids. Between the trimmed V and J ends, which lost 4 bases and 6 bases, there was a span of 19 bases. Germline V gene sequence: CDR1 SGHRS, CDR2 YFSETQ. The CDR3 region has the DNA TGCGCCAGCAGCCCGTTATTTAGCTCCACCGCCGGGGAGCTGTTTTTT. As protein: CASSPLFSSTAGELFF.

The CDR3 protein is CASSSGQGALGETQYF. DNA for the CDR3: TGTGCCAGCAGTTCGGGACAGGGGGCTCTAGGAGAGACCCAGTACTTC. V is TRBV7-6 and J is TRBJ2-5; 12 bases match TRBD1. Germline-derived CDR1 and CDR2 are SGHVS and FNYEAQ. Unmatched junction bases numbered 9, after V lost 6 bases and J lost 4 bases. This CDR3 has 16 amino acids.

The V and J genes are TRBV9 and TRBJ2-7; D remains ambiguous. Per germline, CDR1 SGDLS and CDR2 YYNGEE. Trimming pared 0 bases from V and 0 bases from J, leaving 7 bases between. CDR3 length equals 14 residues. CDR3 amino acids: CASSVGRSSYEQYV. Written as DNA, the CDR3 is TGTGCCAGCAGCGTAGGACGAAGCTCCTACGAGCAGTACGTC.

CDR3 nucleotide sequence: TGTGCCAGCAGAGCGGGACAGTCGACCACCAGATATGGCTACACCTTC. Its translation: CASRAGQSTTRYGYTF. The chain recombines TRBV5-6 with TRBJ1-2; 7 bases are a match to TRBD1. V lost 5 bases, J lost 5 bases, and 15 bases stayed unmatched. The CDR3 is made up of 16 amino acids. The V gene's germline CDR1 is SGHDT and CDR2 YYEEEE.

The chain is built from TRBV5-1 and TRBJ2-5; the match to TRBD1 covers 9 bases. After removal of 4 bases from V and 0 bases from J, the junction contained 1 base not matched to a gene. Germline V CDR1 and CDR2: SGHRS, YFSETQ. There are 14 residues in the CDR3. CDR3 loop: CASSRQGDQETQYF. Written as DNA, the CDR3 is TGCGCCAGCAGCAGACAGGGGGACCAAGAGACCCAGTACTTC.

V and J are TRBV2 and TRBJ2-3; D gene unclear. CDR3 size: 17 residues. Trimming took 5 bases from V and 0 from J, leaving 18 bases between them. Looked up from germline, CDR1 is SNHLY and CDR2 is FYNNEI. Written as DNA, the CDR3 is TGTGCCAGCAGTTCTTTAGGACGGATTCTTAGCACAGATACGCAGTATTTT. Translating gives CASSSLGRILSTDTQYF.

The genes are TRBV7-3 and TRBJ2-3, with 7 nucleotides matching TRBD1. The CDR3 has 13 amino acids. Trimming cost V 5 bases and J 6 bases; bases outside gene matches: 5. Germline V CDR1 and CDR2: SGHTA, FQGTGA. The CDR3 DNA is TGTGCCAGCAGCGTCGACAGGGACGATACGCAGTATTTT. Translated: CASSVDRDDTQYF.